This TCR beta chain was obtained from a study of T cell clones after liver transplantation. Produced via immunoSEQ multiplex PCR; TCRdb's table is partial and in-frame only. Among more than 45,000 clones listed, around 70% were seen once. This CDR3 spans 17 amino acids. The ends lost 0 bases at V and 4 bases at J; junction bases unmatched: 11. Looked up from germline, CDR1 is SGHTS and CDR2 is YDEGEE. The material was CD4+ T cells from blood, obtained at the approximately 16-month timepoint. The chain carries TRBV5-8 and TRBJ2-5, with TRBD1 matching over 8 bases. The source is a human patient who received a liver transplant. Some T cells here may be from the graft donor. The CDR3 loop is CASSLGMAGGLGETQYF. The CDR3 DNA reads TGTGCCAGCAGCTTGGGTATGGCAGGGGGCCTTGGAGAGACCCAGTACTTC.